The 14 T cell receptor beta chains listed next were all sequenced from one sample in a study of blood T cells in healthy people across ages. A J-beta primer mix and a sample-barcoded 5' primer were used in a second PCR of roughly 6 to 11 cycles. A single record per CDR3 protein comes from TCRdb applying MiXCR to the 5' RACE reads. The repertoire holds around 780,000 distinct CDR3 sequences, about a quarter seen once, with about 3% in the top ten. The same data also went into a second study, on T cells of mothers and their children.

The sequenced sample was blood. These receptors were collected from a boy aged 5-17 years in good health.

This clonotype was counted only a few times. CDR3 region: CASSPAEKNIQYF. CDR3 nucleotides: TGTGCCAGCAGCCCAGCGGAGAAAAACATTCAGTACTTC. The chain recombines TRBV7-9 with TRBJ2-4; D may be TRBD2 (5 bases). The CDR3 extends over 13 amino acids. Trimming removed 5 bases at V and 4 bases at J, with 9 bases between. Germline V gene data show CDR1 as SEHNR and CDR2 as FQNEAQ (reference sequence). Full variable domain (remainder filled in from reference TRBV7-9 and TRBJ2-4): DTGVSQNPRHKITKRGQNVTFRCDPISEHNRLYWYRQTLGQGPEFLTYFQNEAQLEKSRLLSDRFSAERPKGSFSTLEIQRTEQGDSAMYLCASSPAEKNIQYFGAGTRLSVL.

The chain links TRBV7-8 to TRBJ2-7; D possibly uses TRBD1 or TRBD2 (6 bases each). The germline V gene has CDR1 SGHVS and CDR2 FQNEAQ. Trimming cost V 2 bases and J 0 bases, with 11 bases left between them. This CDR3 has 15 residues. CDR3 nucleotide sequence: TGTGCCAGCAGCTTATTCGGGGGCCCCTCCTACGAGCAGTACTTC. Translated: CASSLFGGPSYEQYF.

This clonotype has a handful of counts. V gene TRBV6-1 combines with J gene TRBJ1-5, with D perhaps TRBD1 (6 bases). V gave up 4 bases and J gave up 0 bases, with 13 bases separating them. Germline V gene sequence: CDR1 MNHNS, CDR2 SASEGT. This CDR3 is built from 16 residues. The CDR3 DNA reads TGTGCCAGCAGTGTACGACAGGATTATAGCAATCAGCCCCAGCATTTT. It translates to CASSVRQDYSNQPQHF.

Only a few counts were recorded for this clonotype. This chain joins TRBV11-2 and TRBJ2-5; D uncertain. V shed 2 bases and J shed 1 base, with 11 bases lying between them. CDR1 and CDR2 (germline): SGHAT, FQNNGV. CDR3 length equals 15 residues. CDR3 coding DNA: TGTGCCAGCAGCTTAATCGGGTTCAGCCAAGAGACCCAGTACTTC. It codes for CASSLIGFSQETQYF.

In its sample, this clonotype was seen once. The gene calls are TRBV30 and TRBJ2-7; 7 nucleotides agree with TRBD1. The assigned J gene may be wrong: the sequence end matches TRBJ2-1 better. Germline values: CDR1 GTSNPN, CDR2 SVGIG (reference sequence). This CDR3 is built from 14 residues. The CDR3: CAWSIGGTNNEQFF. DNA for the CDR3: TGTGCCTGGAGTATAGGGGGCACGAACAATGAGCAGTTCTTC.

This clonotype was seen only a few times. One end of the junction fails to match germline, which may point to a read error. CDR3 sequence reads: CASSQDGRSFRDF. CDR3 DNA: TGTGCCAGCAGCCAAGATGGTCGGTCGTTCAGGGATTTT. The chain combines TRBV4-2 with TRBJ2-3; TRBD1 might be the D (5 bases). The CDR3 extends over 13 amino acids. Germline V gives CDR1 LGHNA, CDR2 YNFKEQ.

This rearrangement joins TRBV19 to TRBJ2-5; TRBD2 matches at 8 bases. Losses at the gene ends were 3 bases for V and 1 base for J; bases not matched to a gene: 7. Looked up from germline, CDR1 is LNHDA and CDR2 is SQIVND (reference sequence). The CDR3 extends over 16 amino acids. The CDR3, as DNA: TGTGCCAGTAGTATGAGTAGCGGGGACCGCCAAGAGACCCAGTACTTC. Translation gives CASSMSSGDRQETQYF.

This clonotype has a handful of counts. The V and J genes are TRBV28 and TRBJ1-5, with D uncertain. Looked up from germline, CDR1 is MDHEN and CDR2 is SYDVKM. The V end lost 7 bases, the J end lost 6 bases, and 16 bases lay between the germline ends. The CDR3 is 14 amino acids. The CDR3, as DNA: TGTGCCAGCACCGATACTGGGGTGGGTCAGCCCCAGCATTTT. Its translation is CASTDTGVGQPQHF.

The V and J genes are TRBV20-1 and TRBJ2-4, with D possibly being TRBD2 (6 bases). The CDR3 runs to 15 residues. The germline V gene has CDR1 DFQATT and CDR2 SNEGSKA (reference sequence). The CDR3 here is CSAEEGGMAKNIQYF. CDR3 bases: TGCAGCGCCGAGGAGGGAGGAATGGCCAAAAACATTCAGTACTTC.

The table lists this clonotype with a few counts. Written as DNA, the CDR3 is TGTGCCATCAGTGAGCCGGGGGCGTCCAAAAACATTCAGTACTTC. Translation gives CAISEPGASKNIQYF. The chain is built from TRBV10-3 and TRBJ2-4, with D perhaps matching TRBD1 or TRBD2 (6 bases each). Per the germline V gene, CDR1 is ENHRY and CDR2 is SYGVKD. V was clipped by 2 bases and J by 2 bases, with 10 bases between them. The CDR3 totals 15 residues.

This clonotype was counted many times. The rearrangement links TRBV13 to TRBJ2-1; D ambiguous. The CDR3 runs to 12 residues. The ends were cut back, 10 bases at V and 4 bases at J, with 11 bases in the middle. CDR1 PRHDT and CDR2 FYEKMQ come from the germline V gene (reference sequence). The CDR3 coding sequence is TGTGCCACCTACCGCGGTTACAATGAGCAGTTCTTC. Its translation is CATYRGYNEQFF.

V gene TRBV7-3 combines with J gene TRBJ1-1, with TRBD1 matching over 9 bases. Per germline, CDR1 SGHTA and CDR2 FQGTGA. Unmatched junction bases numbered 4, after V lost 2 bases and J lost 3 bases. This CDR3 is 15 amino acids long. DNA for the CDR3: TGTGCCAGCAGCTTAGACAGGGGGTTGTACACTGAAGCTTTCTTT. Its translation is CASSLDRGLYTEAFF.

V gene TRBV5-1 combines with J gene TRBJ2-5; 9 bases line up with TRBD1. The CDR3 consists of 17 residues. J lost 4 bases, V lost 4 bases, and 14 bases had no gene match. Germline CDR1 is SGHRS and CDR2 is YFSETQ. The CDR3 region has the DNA TGCGCCAGCAGCATCAAGAAACCGGGACAGGGTTTAGAGACCCAGTACTTC. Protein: CASSIKKPGQGLETQYF.

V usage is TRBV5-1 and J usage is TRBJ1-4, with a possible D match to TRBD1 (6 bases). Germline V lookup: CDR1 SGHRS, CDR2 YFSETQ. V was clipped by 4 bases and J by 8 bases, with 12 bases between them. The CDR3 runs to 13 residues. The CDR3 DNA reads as TGCGCCAGCAGCGGAAACAGGGAAGAAAAACTGTTTTTT. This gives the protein CASSGNREEKLFF.